The 21 T cell receptor beta chains listed next were all sequenced from one sample in a study of shared clonotypes between healthy human individuals. Measured with immunoSEQ multiplex PCR; TCRdb has only the in-frame clones, and not every one. The sample yields fewer than 850,000 clones, approximately 97% seen once. CD8 cells regarded as naive lacked CD45RO, were positively chosen for CCR7, and omitted terminally differentiated effector memory CD45RA+ cells. The sequenced material came from naive CD8+ T cells sorted from blood. Every receptor here comes from a man aged 25 to 45 in good health.

Only one count was recorded for this clone. The rearrangement links TRBV4-3 to TRBJ1-6, with a tentative D call TRBD1 (5 bases). Germline V gene sequence: CDR1 LGHNA, CDR2 YSLEER. The CDR3 length is 15 residues. V lost 1 base and J lost 10, with 14 bases in between. CDR3 DNA: TGCGCCAGCAGCCAAGTATGGCAGGGAGAGTCACCCCTCCACTTT. Its protein is CASSQVWQGESPLHF.

V is TRBV12-5 and J is TRBJ2-2; D remains unclear. The CDR3 sequence is 15 residues long. V was cut by 4 bases and J by 3 bases, with 12 bases left in between. Germline V gives CDR1 LGHNT, CDR2 FRNRAP. CDR3 residues: CASGSGFQDTGELFF. CDR3 nucleotide sequence: TGTGCTAGTGGTTCGGGTTTTCAGGACACCGGGGAGCTGTTTTTT.

The rearrangement joins TRBV29-1 to TRBJ1-1; D is unresolved. This CDR3 comprises 15 residues. Germline V gives CDR1 SQVTM, CDR2 ANQGSEA. V was pared by 5 bases and J by 4 bases, with 20 bases between. CDR3 in amino acids: CSVLLWEGDSTEAFF. The CDR3 nucleotides read TGCAGCGTTCTGCTTTGGGAGGGAGATAGCACTGAAGCTTTCTTT.

The V gene is TRBV7-9, the J gene TRBJ1-4; no clear D. Trimming pared 5 bases from V and 8 bases from J, leaving 9 bases between. CDR1 is SEHNR and CDR2 is FQNEAQ in the germline V gene (reference sequence). This CDR3 comprises 12 residues. The CDR3 bases are TGTGCCAGCAGCCTAACGGGGGAAAAACTGTTTTTT. Its protein product is CASSLTGEKLFF.

Only one count was recorded for this clone. The rearrangement joins TRBV6-5 to TRBJ2-1, with 7 bases that match TRBD2. This CDR3 has 14 amino acids. Trimming cost V 5 bases and J 10 bases; bases outside gene matches: 11. Germline CDR1 MNHEY, CDR2 SVGAGI. The DNA of the CDR3 is TGTGCCAGCAGTCCTAGCGGCTCGGCAATCGAGCAGTTCTTC. Protein sequence: CASSPSGSAIEQFF.

The chain links TRBV29-1 to TRBJ2-2; 7 bases align to TRBD2. Unmatched junction bases numbered 5, after V lost 3 bases and J lost 4 bases. Per the germline V gene, CDR1 is SQVTM and CDR2 is ANQGSEA. This CDR3 spans 14 amino acids. CDR3 amino acids: CSVETGEGTGELFF. DNA for the CDR3: TGCAGCGTTGAGACCGGGGAGGGCACCGGGGAGCTGTTTTTT.

The rearrangement uses TRBV4-1 and TRBJ2-5; D gene ambiguous. This CDR3 comprises 16 residues. Per germline, CDR1 MGHRA and CDR2 YSYEKL. The V and J ends lost 0 bases and 1 base respectively, with 12 bases between them. The CDR3 DNA follows: TGCGCCAGCAGCCAAGATTTCGGCGTCACCCAAGAGACCCAGTACTTC. This translates into CASSQDFGVTQETQYF.

Remarks on this clone: An end of the junction differs from the germline gene, which may be a read error. V gene TRBV5-4 combines with J gene TRBJ2-1; a possible D gene is TRBD1 (6 bases). Per germline, CDR1 SGHNT and CDR2 YYREEE (reference sequence). This CDR3 spans 11 amino acids. The CDR3 bases are TGTGCCACCTCAGGGGTGGAAGCTCTGCTCTTC. It translates to CATSGVEALLF.

The CDR3 nucleotides read TGCGCCAGCAGCTTGGCCCGGGGACAGGCCACAGATACGCAGTATTTT. Its translation: CASSLARGQATDTQYF. V is TRBV5-1 and J is TRBJ2-3; 8 bases match TRBD1. This CDR3 comprises 16 residues. CDR1 and CDR2 from the germline V gene are SGHRS and YFSETQ. J gave up 2 bases and V 0 bases, and 5 bases lay outside the gene matches. Full variable domain (outside the CDR3, taken from reference TRBV5-1 and TRBJ2-3): KAGVTQTPRYLIKTRGQQVTLSCSPISGHRSVSWYQQTPGQGLQFLFEYFSETQRNKGNFPGRFSGRQFSNSRSEMNVSTLELGDSALYLCASSLARGQATDTQYFGPGTRLTVL.

This rearrangement joins TRBV10-1 to TRBJ1-5, with 9 bases lining up with TRBD1. Looked up from germline, CDR1 is WNHNN and CDR2 is SYGVQD (reference sequence). J lost 5 bases, V lost 7 bases, and 12 bases had no gene match. The CDR3 contains 16 residues. The CDR3 protein is CASTPGRDREDQPQHF. The CDR3 coding sequence is TGCGCCAGCACCCCGGGGAGGGACAGGGAAGATCAGCCCCAGCATTTT.

This chain joins TRBV12-1 and TRBJ1-2; TRBD1 reflects the table's D call only, with no check against the DNA. TRBV12-1 counts as a pseudogene. The CDR3 has 14 amino acids. CDR3 DNA sequence: TGTGCCAGCAGCTTTGGGGGACAGGGGGTTGGCTACACCTTC. Protein sequence: CASSFGGQGVGYTF.

The V and J genes are TRBV7-8 and TRBJ2-7; 8 bases are a match to TRBD1. Germline CDR1 SGHVS, CDR2 FQNEAQ. V lost 2 bases to trimming and J lost 3 bases; unmatched junction nucleotides: 3. The CDR3 extends over 14 amino acids. The CDR3 loop is CASSLRTGGYEQYF. CDR3 nucleotide sequence: TGTGCCAGCAGCTTAAGAACAGGGGGCTACGAGCAGTACTTC.

This chain uses TRBV14 with TRBJ2-7, with 7 bases identical to TRBD1. J was trimmed by 2 bases and V by 5 bases; bases with no gene match: 6. The CDR3 extends over 14 amino acids. Germline CDR1 SGHDN, CDR2 FVKESK. In nucleotides, the CDR3 is TGTGCCAGCAGCTACAGGGGCAACACCTACGAGCAGTACTTC. This translates into CASSYRGNTYEQYF.

The CDR3 reads CASSSSGEATEQFF. CDR3 in DNA: TGTGCCAGCAGCTCGAGCGGGGAGGCCACTGAGCAGTTCTTC. The J gene is TRBJ2-1, the V gene TRBV7-3; the match to TRBD2 covers 7 bases. Germline V gene lookup returns CDR1 SGHTA and CDR2 FQGTGA. The CDR3 runs to 14 residues. V was clipped by 4 bases and J by 9 bases; unmatched bases: 9.

The chain combines TRBV2 with TRBJ1-2, with D unresolved. Looked up from germline, CDR1 is SNHLY and CDR2 is FYNNEI. V lost 8 bases to trimming and J lost 14 bases, with 12 bases between them. CDR3 length equals 9 residues. This CDR3 reads CASRGEYTF. DNA of the CDR3: TGTGCCAGCCGAGGAGAGTATACCTTC.

The chain employs TRBV5-1 and TRBJ1-2; no definite D call. With 4 bases removed from V and 3 bases from J, the gap between germline ends came to 16 bases. In germline, CDR1 is SGHRS, CDR2 YFSETQ. This CDR3 region has 15 residues. The CDR3 nucleotides read TGCGCCAGCAGCAAGGACGTGTCGGGTTACTATGGCTACACCTTC. Translation gives CASSKDVSGYYGYTF.

This clone has only one observation. This rearrangement joins TRBV6-6 to TRBJ2-1; the D is unclear. Germline values: CDR1 MNHNY, CDR2 SVGAGI (reference sequence). The CDR3 has 13 residues. Between the trimmed V and J ends, which lost 0 bases and 8 bases, there was a span of 8 bases. CDR3 residues: CASSYSSRHEQFF. CDR3 nucleotide sequence: TGTGCCAGCAGTTACTCTTCCAGGCATGAGCAGTTCTTC.

The chain combines TRBV5-6 with TRBJ2-2; 7 positions match TRBD1. In germline, CDR1 is SGHDT, CDR2 YYEEEE. The V segment lost 4 bases and the J segment 7 bases; nucleotides outside the gene matches: 13. This CDR3 region has 16 residues. The CDR3 coding sequence is TGTGCCAGCAGCCACAAGGGGGCAGCCTTCGACGGGGAGCTGTTTTTT. Protein sequence: CASSHKGAAFDGELFF.

This chain uses TRBV9 with TRBJ2-1; possible D gene TRBD2, 6 bases. V lost 0 bases and J 9 bases, leaving 10 bases between the germline ends. CDR3 length: 13 residues. CDR1 and CDR2 from the germline V gene are SGDLS and YYNGEE. In DNA, the CDR3 is TGTGCCAGCAGCGTAGGGGGGGAAGCTGAGCAGTTCTTC. It is translated as CASSVGGEAEQFF.

In this sample, this clone turned up once. The gene calls are TRBV10-2 and TRBJ2-7, with a weak D call TRBD1 (6 bases). This CDR3 has 12 residues. CDR1 is WSHSY and CDR2 is SAAADI in the germline V gene. V shed 7 bases and J shed 2 bases, with 9 bases lying between them. The CDR3 here is CASNTGPYEQYF. The CDR3 DNA reads TGCGCCAGCAACACAGGGCCCTACGAGCAGTACTTC.

For this clone: Other DNA sequences within the sample encode an identical CDR3. The rearrangement uses TRBV28 and TRBJ2-7; D is unresolved. The V end was cut by 3 bases, the J end by 5 bases, with 8 bases between. Germline loops: CDR1 MDHEN, CDR2 SYDVKM. There are 12 residues in the CDR3. DNA of the CDR3: TGTGCCAGCAGTTTGGGGTGGGACGAGCAGTACTTC. It encodes CASSLGWDEQYF.